Below, 27 T cell receptor beta chains from the same sample are listed, as sequenced in a study of radiation and T cells in renal cell carcinoma. The repertoire was sequenced with immunoSEQ multiplex PCR; TCRdb's copy has only in-frame clones and lacks some. The sample yields under 20,000 clones, 55% to 80% seen once. Indicated treatment: 15 Gy SBRT to primary tumor, nephrectomy 4 weeks later. This material consisted of tumor tissue, taken from a patient whose treatment included radiotherapy and nephrectomy. These receptors were obtained from a woman in her 70s with renal cell carcinoma.

This sequence joins TRBV5-6 and TRBJ2-7; weak D call: TRBD1 (5 bases). Between the trimmed V and J ends, which lost 3 bases and 2 bases, there was a span of 12 bases. The CDR3 is 14 residues long. CDR1 SGHDT and CDR2 YYEEEE come from the germline V gene. The DNA of the CDR3 is TGTGCCAGCAGCTCCTTGGTAGGGGCCTACGAGCAGTACTTC. The encoded protein is CASSSLVGAYEQYF.

The chain is built from TRBV5-1 and TRBJ1-1, with 7 bases lining up with TRBD1. Per germline, CDR1 SGHRS and CDR2 YFSETQ. CDR3 size: 14 residues. The J segment lost 5 bases and the V segment lost 5 bases, leaving 9 bases of the junction unmatched. CDR3 DNA: TGCGCCAGCAGAACGACAGGGAGTGGGACTGAAGCTTTCTTT. Its translation: CASRTTGSGTEAFF.

By sample fraction, this clone is medium-sized. The chain is built from TRBV5-1 and TRBJ2-3, with 9 bases matching TRBD2. Germline assignment: CDR1 SGHRS and CDR2 YFSETQ. V shed 2 bases and J 0 bases; nucleotides not matched to a gene: 4. This CDR3 has 16 residues. This CDR3 is CASSLNLAGSTDTQYF. The CDR3 DNA reads TGCGCCAGCAGCTTAAACCTAGCGGGGAGCACAGATACGCAGTATTTT. The full variable domain, its missing parts supplied by reference TRBV5-1 and TRBJ2-3, is KAGVTQTPRYLIKTRGQQVTLSCSPISGHRSVSWYQQTPGQGLQFLFEYFSETQRNKGNFPGRFSGRQFSNSRSEMNVSTLELGDSALYLCASSLNLAGSTDTQYFGPGTRLTVL.

V is TRBV2 and J is TRBJ1-2; 9 bases match TRBD1. The CDR3 spans 15 residues. V lost 3 bases to trimming and J lost 7 bases; unmatched junction nucleotides: 9. Germline V gene lookup returns CDR1 SNHLY and CDR2 FYNNEI. This chain's CDR3 is CASSDVRTGASGYTF. The CDR3 DNA reads as TGTGCCAGCAGTGATGTTAGGACAGGGGCAAGTGGCTACACCTTC.

This chain links TRBV11-3 with TRBJ2-2, with 7 bases matching TRBD2. V shed 5 bases and J 6 bases; nucleotides not matched to a gene: 6. CDR1 and CDR2 from the germline V gene are SGHNT and YENEEA. The CDR3 runs 14 residues. CDR3 region: CASSLLGRAGELFF. CDR3 DNA sequence: TGTGCCAGCAGCCTCCTAGGGAGGGCCGGGGAGCTGTTTTTT.

This clone was counted a few times. This chain links TRBV6-5 with TRBJ2-1; 10 nucleotides agree with TRBD2. From germline, CDR1 is MNHEY and CDR2 SVGAGI. This CDR3 contains 15 residues. The V gene end was trimmed by 6 bases and the J gene end by 7 bases; junction bases not matched to a gene: 9. The CDR3: CASSLLAGGRNEQFF. CDR3 bases: TGTGCCAGCAGCCTCTTAGCGGGGGGAAGGAATGAGCAGTTCTTC.

This clone is medium-sized. Sequence at one end of the junction differs from germline and may be a read error. The V call is TRBV7-7, the J call TRBJ2-1; D possibly uses TRBD1 or TRBD2 (6 bases each). Per germline, CDR1 SSHAT and CDR2 FNYEAQ (reference sequence). The CDR3 loop spans 12 amino acids. The CDR3 nucleotides are TGTGCTAGCAGCTTGGGGGGCGGTGAGCAGTTCTTC. Translation gives CASSLGGGEQFF.

The gene calls are TRBV5-1 and TRBJ1-2, with D unresolved. Germline V gene sequence: CDR1 SGHRS, CDR2 YFSETQ. V shed 3 bases and J shed 6 bases, with 9 bases lying between them. This CDR3 is 12 amino acids long. The CDR3 DNA sequence: TGCGCCAGCAGCTCCCATCGGGATGGCTACACCTTC. Encoded protein: CASSSHRDGYTF.

This rearrangement joins TRBV27 to TRBJ1-2; maybe TRBD1 (5 bases). V was clipped by 2 bases and J by 1 base, with 14 bases between them. Germline V gives CDR1 MNHEY, CDR2 SMNVEV (reference sequence). This CDR3 comprises 16 residues. The CDR3 sequence is CASSLLGESGNYGYTF. DNA for the CDR3: TGTGCCAGCAGTTTACTAGGGGAGTCTGGTAACTATGGCTACACCTTC.

The CDR3 coding sequence is TGCAGCGTTCGGGAGGGACCAGATACGCAGTATTTT. This gives the protein CSVREGPDTQYF. The gene calls are TRBV29-1 and TRBJ2-3; 8 bases align to TRBD2. This CDR3 spans 12 amino acids. Germline V lookup: CDR1 SQVTM, CDR2 ANQGSEA. The ends lost 5 bases at V and 4 bases at J; junction bases unmatched: 2.

J is TRBJ2-3 and V is TRBV6-5; D may correspond to TRBD1 or TRBD2 (7 bases each). The CDR3 is 14 amino acids. Germline V gene sequence: CDR1 MNHEY, CDR2 SVGAGI. V was shortened by 3 bases and J by 5 bases, with 12 bases between the two germline ends. This chain's CDR3 is CASSYSRGGDTQYF. The CDR3 nucleotides are TGTGCCAGCAGTTATTCCAGGGGGGGAGATACGCAGTATTTT.

The chain is built from TRBV28 and TRBJ1-5; possibly TRBD1 for D (6 bases). The CDR3 sequence is 12 residues long. Germline CDR1 is MDHEN and CDR2 is SYDVKM. Trimming pared 9 bases from V and 2 bases from J, leaving 8 bases between. Here the CDR3 DNA reads TGTGCCAGTAGGACAGGCAATCAGCCCCAGCATTTT. Its translation is CASRTGNQPQHF. The variable domain in full, with the rest retrieved from reference TRBV28 and TRBJ1-5, is DVKVTQSSRYLVKRTGEKVFLECVQDMDHENMFWYRQDPGLGLRLIYFSYDVKMKEKGDIPEGYSVSREKKERFSLILESASTNQTSMYLCASRTGNQPQHFGDGTRLSIL.

This clone was counted once. The CDR3, as DNA: TGTGCCAGCAGTACCAGTACCATCTATGGCTACACCTTC. Translated, it gives CASSTSTIYGYTF. The rearrangement uses TRBV6-5 and TRBJ1-2; D gene ambiguous. The CDR3 covers 13 residues. CDR1 and CDR2 (germline): MNHEY, SVGAGI. V lost 5 bases and J 4 bases, leaving 11 bases between the germline ends.

The chain links TRBV6-5 to TRBJ1-5; D is ambiguous. This CDR3 region has 14 residues. Germline V gives CDR1 MNHEY, CDR2 SVGAGI. Between the trimmed V and J ends, which lost 6 bases and 2 bases, there was a span of 11 bases. Here the CDR3 DNA reads TGTGCCAGCAGCCTTTCCTGGGGCAATCAGCCCCAGCATTTT. This codes for CASSLSWGNQPQHF.

This clone was counted a few times. This sequence joins TRBV7-9 and TRBJ2-7; no firm D call. The CDR3 spans 12 residues. V was pared by 3 bases and J by 4 bases, with 7 bases between. Germline CDR1 SEHNR, CDR2 FQNEAQ (reference sequence). CDR3 sequence: CASSFSVYEQYF. Written as DNA, the CDR3 is TGTGCCAGCAGCTTTTCAGTTTACGAGCAGTACTTC.

The V call is TRBV6-1, the J call TRBJ1-2; 8 bases map to TRBD1. The CDR3 is 14 amino acids. Germline CDR1 MNHNS, CDR2 SASEGT. The V segment lost 3 bases and the J segment 8 bases; nucleotides outside the gene matches: 8. The DNA for the CDR3 is TGTGCCAGCAGTGAGCCAGGGGGCGTTGGAGGCTACACCTTC. Translating it yields CASSEPGGVGGYTF.

V and J are TRBV5-8 and TRBJ2-3; 7 nucleotides agree with TRBD1. This CDR3 comprises 16 residues. Germline V gene lookup returns CDR1 SGHTS and CDR2 YDEGEE. Trimming at V came to 0 bases and at J to 6 bases, leaving 10 bases not matched to a gene. This CDR3 reads CASSLGVQGDGDTQYF. The CDR3 DNA reads TGTGCCAGCAGCTTGGGTGTCCAGGGGGATGGGGATACGCAGTATTTT. Based on the CDR3 plus reference TRBV5-8 and TRBJ2-3, the full variable domain is EAGVTQSPTHLIKTRGQQATLRCSPISGHTSVYWYQQALGLGLQFLLWYDEGEERNRGNFPPRFSGRQFPNYSSELNVNALELEDSALYLCASSLGVQGDGDTQYFGPGTRLTVL.

The DNA for the CDR3 is TGTGCCAGCAGCCGGGCCCTGGAGACTGAAGCTTTCTTT. Amino acids: CASSRALETEAFF. The chain combines TRBV13 with TRBJ1-1; D is unclear. The CDR3 length is 13 residues. Germline assignment: CDR1 PRHDT and CDR2 FYEKMQ (reference sequence). V dropped 5 bases and J dropped 5 bases, with 12 bases sitting between them.

V usage is TRBV28 and J usage is TRBJ1-1, with TRBD1 as a possible D gene (5 bases). CDR1 and CDR2 (germline): MDHEN, SYDVKM. CDR3 length: 13 amino acids. V lost 5 bases to trimming and J lost 1 base, with 8 bases between them. Here the CDR3 reads CASSLTGNTEAFF. In DNA form, the CDR3 reads TGTGCCAGCAGTCTCACAGGGAACACTGAAGCTTTCTTT.

The V and J genes are TRBV2 and TRBJ2-7; TRBD1 agrees at 8 bases. Losses at the gene ends were 2 bases for V and 3 bases for J; bases not matched to a gene: 6. This CDR3 comprises 15 residues. Germline CDR1 and CDR2: SNHLY and FYNNEI. The CDR3 region is CASSERGTGLYEQYF. The DNA of the CDR3 is TGTGCCAGCAGTGAACGAGGGACAGGCCTCTACGAGCAGTACTTC.

The chain employs TRBV7-9 and TRBJ2-3, with 7 bases lining up with TRBD1. The V gene end was trimmed by 1 base and the J gene end by 5 bases; junction bases not matched to a gene: 3. This CDR3 is built from 14 residues. Germline CDR1 is SEHNR and CDR2 is FQNEAQ (reference sequence). The CDR3 protein is CASSLGQGGDTQYF. The CDR3 DNA sequence: TGTGCCAGCAGCTTAGGACAGGGTGGAGATACGCAGTATTTT.

The chain employs TRBV9 and TRBJ2-3; 9 bases match TRBD2. The trim removed 5 bases at V and 2 bases at J, leaving 9 bases unmatched. The CDR3 runs to 16 residues. Germline values: CDR1 SGDLS, CDR2 YYNGEE. In DNA, the CDR3 is TGTGCCAGCAGAGGGACAGCGGGGGGCCTCACAGATACGCAGTATTTT. Translation: CASRGTAGGLTDTQYF. The full variable domain, its missing parts supplied by reference TRBV9 and TRBJ2-3, is DSGVTQTPKHLITATGQRVTLRCSPRSGDLSVYWYQQSLDQGLQFLIQYYNGEERAKGNILERFSAQQFPDLHSELNLSSLELGDSALYFCASRGTAGGLTDTQYFGPGTRLTVL.

This clone was observed a few times. The genes are TRBV4-3 and TRBJ1-2; D unresolved. Trimming shortened V by 2 bases and J by 6 bases, and 16 bases separated the two germline ends. The CDR3 has 15 residues. Looked up from germline, CDR1 is LGHNA and CDR2 is YSLEER. CDR3 sequence (DNA): TGCGCCAGCAGCCAATTAGGGCCGGGCTTTGATGGCTACACCTTC. It is translated as CASSQLGPGFDGYTF.

V and J are TRBV4-1 and TRBJ1-2, with 8 bases identical to TRBD1. Looked up from germline, CDR1 is MGHRA and CDR2 is YSYEKL. CDR3 length: 16 residues. The trim removed 6 bases at V and 4 bases at J, leaving 13 bases unmatched. The CDR3 DNA reads as TGCGCCAGCAGTCGGACAGGGATCCCTACAGGCTATGGCTACACCTTC. Protein: CASSRTGIPTGYGYTF.

This chain uses TRBV30 with TRBJ1-2, with a weak D call TRBD1 (5 bases). Germline lookup yields CDR1 GTSNPN and CDR2 SVGIG (reference sequence). Deletions cut 0 bases from V and 8 bases from J, with 22 bases between. This CDR3 spans 16 amino acids. The CDR3: CAWSVGGMGVRDGYTF. The DNA for the CDR3 is TGTGCCTGGAGTGTAGGAGGTATGGGGGTTCGAGACGGCTACACCTTC.

Judged by abundance, this clone is medium-sized (0.01 to 0.1%). The J gene is TRBJ2-1, the V gene TRBV14, with D possibly matching TRBD2 (6 bases). Between the trimmed V and J ends, which lost 3 bases and 6 bases, there was a span of 12 bases. The germline V gene has CDR1 SGHDN and CDR2 FVKESK. CDR3 size: 14 residues. The CDR3: CASSHDGRGNEQFF. CDR3 DNA sequence: TGTGCCAGCAGCCACGATGGGCGGGGCAATGAGCAGTTCTTC. The full variable domain, rest sourced from reference TRBV14 and TRBJ2-1, is EAGVTQFPSHSVIEKGQTVTLRCDPISGHDNLYWYRRVMGKEIKFLLHFVKESKQDESGMPNNRFLAERTGGTYSTLKVQPAELEDSGVYFCASSHDGRGNEQFFGPGTRLTVL.

J is TRBJ2-3 and V is TRBV6-4; D is undetermined. Germline CDR1 MRHNA, CDR2 SNTAGT. Trimming took 0 bases from V and 4 from J, leaving 8 bases between them. The CDR3 is 14 amino acids. CDR3 loop: CASSDSLGSDTQYF. The CDR3 DNA follows: TGTGCCAGCAGTGACTCGTTGGGGTCAGATACGCAGTATTTT.